A selection of T cell receptor beta chains follows, all from one sample in a study of T cell responses to AZD1222 COVID-19 vaccine. Sequencing was performed with immunoSEQ multiplex PCR; in TCRdb, only in-frame clones are kept and a portion is missing. The sample comprises some 120,000 clones, approximately 83% of which are singletons, and around 3.9% rests with the top ten. The sequenced sample was peripheral blood, obtained on day 0 of MenACWY control vaccination. Receptors were obtained from an adult in good health. CDR3s include the opening cysteine and the closing phenylalanine or tryptophan. Some rows mark clone size as missing; the rest say once, few, many or name a class of expanded clone.

.	TRBV7-9	CASSLDINYGYTF
once	TRBV19	CASSRTSGDYEQYF
.	TRBV3-1/TRBV3-2	CASSQGGVGDNSRLYF
.	TRBV10-1	CASSESGTAKKSSYNSPLHF
.	TRBV10-3	CAISDSLKDRGADEQYF
.	TRBV15	CAVGQGTNTGELFF
.	TRBV6-5	CASRNQHSYNSPLHF
once	TRBV7-2	CASSFDTINQPQHF
.	TRBV4-2	CASSPGQGTTDTQYF
.	TRBV6-2/TRBV6-3	CASSSQAGYTDTQYF
few	TRBV6-4	CARSAGGGTGTGELFF
.	TRBV28	CASSLANRDNEQFF
.	TRBV7-2	CASSTTSGSYTGELFF
once	TRBV19	CASSDTGTANYGYTF